Below, 27 T cell receptor beta chains from the same sample are listed, as sequenced in a study of human T cells and chemical hapten exposure. TCRdb reanalysed the RACE reads using MiXCR and keeps one entry per CDR3 protein. The profile shows 70,000 to 95,000 distinct CDR3 sequences, less than 8% of them singletons. Time point given: patch test 2, 6 weeks after DPC sensitization. Treatment indicated: therapeutic diphenylcyclopropenone sensitization with weekly scalp DPC. The specimen was whole blood, collected in connection with sensitization to the hapten diphenylcyclopropenone (DPC). The receptors shown here come from a woman under 40 with alopecia areata. Some clones in this sample may be carry-over from other donors' samples.

The V call is TRBV20-1, the J call TRBJ1-4; D not certain. CDR3 size: 15 residues. Germline V gives CDR1 DFQATT, CDR2 SNEGSKA (reference sequence). Trimming took off 0 bases at V and 4 bases at J, with 12 bases between the two ends. The CDR3 region has the DNA TGCAGTGCTAGAGATGTGGGATCCCGTAATGAAAAACTGTTTTTT. Protein: CSARDVGSRNEKLFF.

This clonotype was seen many times. The chain carries TRBV20-1 and TRBJ2-7, with D maybe TRBD1 (7 bases). The CDR3 is 17 amino acids. V lost 0 bases to trimming and J lost 2 bases, with 20 bases between them. Germline-derived CDR1 and CDR2 are DFQATT and SNEGSKA (reference sequence). The CDR3 spells CSARDHQGGRGTYEQYF. For the CDR3, the DNA is TGCAGTGCTAGAGACCATCAGGGGGGACGGGGAACCTACGAGCAGTACTTC.

Remarks on this clonotype: This may arise from a read error, as a much more abundant clone is one base away. The V and J genes are TRBV6-6 and TRBJ1-5; 12 bases agree with TRBD1. The CDR3 is 15 amino acids. CDR1 and CDR2 from the germline V gene are MNHNY and SVGAGI (reference sequence). The CDR3 nucleotides read TGTGCCAGAAGTTTGGGACAGGGGGCGACTCAGCCCCAGCATTTT. As protein: CARSLGQGATQPQHF.

This clonotype showed up just a few times. The chain is built from TRBV5-1 and TRBJ1-1; D may be TRBD1 (5 bases). The CDR3 runs to 16 residues. Germline-derived CDR1 and CDR2 are SGHRS and YFSETQ. V dropped 4 bases and J dropped 4 bases, with 20 bases sitting between them. CDR3 nucleotide sequence: TGCGCCAGCAGCCAGAACTGGGGGGGGAGTATCACTGAAGCTTTCTTT. Amino acid sequence: CASSQNWGGSITEAFF.

This clonotype was observed a few times. The chain recombines TRBV5-1 with TRBJ2-3, with D hard to call. Germline V gene data show CDR1 as SGHRS and CDR2 as YFSETQ. Trimming removed 0 bases at V and 1 base at J, with 9 bases between. This CDR3 has 15 amino acids. The CDR3 reads CASSLGTFGTDTQYF. The CDR3 nucleotides read TGCGCCAGCAGCTTGGGGACCTTTGGCACAGATACGCAGTATTTT. The full variable domain, rest sourced from reference TRBV5-1 and TRBJ2-3, is KAGVTQTPRYLIKTRGQQVTLSCSPISGHRSVSWYQQTPGQGLQFLFEYFSETQRNKGNFPGRFSGRQFSNSRSEMNVSTLELGDSALYLCASSLGTFGTDTQYFGPGTRLTVL.

This clonotype was detected ten times or more. This chain links TRBV20-1 with TRBJ1-1; D gene ambiguous. V was pared by 0 bases and J by 3 bases, with 11 bases between. The CDR3 consists of 14 residues. Germline V gene data show CDR1 as DFQATT and CDR2 as SNEGSKA (reference sequence). The CDR3 DNA reads as TGCAGTGCTAGAGATGGGCGTTGGGACACTGAAGCTTTCTTT. It encodes CSARDGRWDTEAFF.

In this sample, this clonotype turned up many times. V and J are TRBV7-8 and TRBJ2-7; D gene uncertain. V gave up 2 bases and J gave up 3 bases, with 17 bases separating them. CDR3 length equals 16 residues. Germline CDR1 reads SGHVS; CDR2 reads FQNEAQ. In nucleotides, the CDR3 is TGTGCCAGCAGCTTACCGCGGTTTGGGCAGATCTACGAGCAGTACTTC. It is translated as CASSLPRFGQIYEQYF.

Many counts were recorded for this clonotype. V is TRBV7-9 and J is TRBJ1-2; D is ambiguous. The CDR3 runs to 14 residues. The germline gives CDR1 SEHNR, CDR2 FQNEAQ (reference sequence). Trimming shortened V by 2 bases and J by 2 bases, and 9 bases separated the two germline ends. The CDR3 DNA reads TGTGCCAGCAGCTTATATGACCGGAACTATGGCTACACCTTC. This translates into CASSLYDRNYGYTF.

This clonotype came up many times. The V and J genes are TRBV6-6 and TRBJ1-5, with D perhaps matching TRBD1 (5 bases). The CDR3 is 14 residues long. V gave up 5 bases and J gave up 7 bases, with 15 bases separating them. Germline V gives CDR1 MNHNY, CDR2 SVGAGI (reference sequence). CDR3 coding DNA: TGTGCCAGCAGTCTTGGGGGGGGAGTCCAGCCCCAGCATTTT. This translates into CASSLGGGVQPQHF.

This clonotype was seen many times. J is TRBJ2-3 and V is TRBV20-1; 12 bases align to TRBD2. CDR1 and CDR2 from the germline V gene are DFQATT and SNEGSKA (reference sequence). The CDR3 loop spans 14 amino acids. The CDR3 bases are TGCGGAACCGGGACTAGCGGGCTCACAGATACGCAGTATTTT. This translates into CGTGTSGLTDTQYF.

There are many counts of this clonotype. This chain links TRBV12-3 or TRBV12-4 with TRBJ2-7; D is perhaps TRBD1 (6 bases). The CDR3 extends over 14 amino acids. The V end lost 0 bases, the J end lost 6 bases, and 12 bases lay between the germline ends. CDR3 in amino acids: CASSLAGASREQYF. The CDR3 DNA reads as TGTGCCAGCAGTTTAGCGGGGGCTTCACGCGAGCAGTACTTC.

The table lists this clonotype with many counts. This rearrangement joins TRBV5-1 to TRBJ2-3, with 9 positions matching TRBD1. The CDR3 covers 19 residues. Germline CDR1 reads SGHRS; CDR2 reads YFSETQ. V gave up 3 bases and J gave up 4 bases; unmatched junction bases: 18. Written as DNA, the CDR3 is TGCGCCAGCAGCTATACAACAGGGGGCAGTAAGGCGTCAGCAGATACGCAGTATTTT. Translation gives CASSYTTGGSKASADTQYF. Filled out from reference TRBV5-1 and TRBJ2-3, the complete variable domain reads KAGVTQTPRYLIKTRGQQVTLSCSPISGHRSVSWYQQTPGQGLQFLFEYFSETQRNKGNFPGRFSGRQFSNSRSEMNVSTLELGDSALYLCASSYTTGGSKASADTQYFGPGTRLTVL.

The chain recombines TRBV15 with TRBJ2-1; the D is unclear. The germline CDR1 and CDR2 sequences are LNHNV and YYDKDF (reference sequence). The CDR3 consists of 15 residues. The germline V and J ends were trimmed by 0 bases and 0 bases, with 6 bases remaining between them. This CDR3 reads CATSREDSSYNEQFF. In nucleotides, the CDR3 is TGTGCCACCAGCAGAGAAGATAGCTCCTACAATGAGCAGTTCTTC.

This clonotype was seen more than once but under ten times. The chain is built from TRBV10-2 and TRBJ2-3; no clear D. V lost 6 bases and J lost 2, with 12 bases in between. The CDR3 length is 14 residues. Per the germline V gene, CDR1 is WSHSY and CDR2 is SAAADI. CDR3 in amino acids: CASRGVATTDTQYF. The CDR3 DNA sequence: TGCGCCAGCAGGGGTGTAGCCACCACAGATACGCAGTATTTT.

This clonotype was seen repeatedly, ten times or more. The chain recombines TRBV10-3 with TRBJ1-1; 10 nucleotides align to TRBD1. Trimming cost V 4 bases and J 3 bases; bases outside gene matches: 5. CDR3 length equals 15 residues. Germline assignment: CDR1 ENHRY and CDR2 SYGVKD. CDR3 sequence reads: CAISGRQGADTEAFF. CDR3 nucleotides: TGTGCCATCAGTGGCCGACAGGGGGCAGACACTGAAGCTTTCTTT.

This clonotype was recorded a few times. This chain connects TRBV20-1 to TRBJ1-1; tentatively, D is TRBD1 (6 bases). CDR3 length: 13 amino acids. Trimming stripped 1 base from V and 8 bases from J, with 14 bases between. CDR1 and CDR2 from the germline V gene are DFQATT and SNEGSKA (reference sequence). Here the CDR3 reads CSARVATGTEAFF. In nucleotides, the CDR3 is TGCAGTGCTAGAGTCGCAACCGGGACAGAAGCTTTCTTT.

Regarding this clonotype: As the CDR3 is not closed by the conserved phenylalanine or tryptophan, this likely results from a read error. This chain links TRBV27 with TRBJ1-1, with D perhaps TRBD1 (5 bases). This CDR3 has 15 amino acids. Germline CDR1 reads MNHEY; CDR2 reads SMNVEV (reference sequence). V was clipped by 4 bases and J by 1 base, with 13 bases between them. The CDR3 is CASSSPLTGNTEAFS. The CDR3 DNA follows: TGTGCCAGCAGTTCCCCCCTTACAGGGAACACTGAAGCTTTCTCT.

This clonotype was recorded many times. The chain uses TRBV11-2 and TRBJ1-3; D uncertain. Per germline, CDR1 SGHAT and CDR2 FQNNGV. The V end lost 0 bases, the J end lost 0 bases, and 15 bases lay between the germline ends. This CDR3 region has 18 residues. Written as DNA, the CDR3 is TGTGCCAGCAGCTTAGATGTGGACGCAGCTGACTCTGGAAACACCATATATTTT. This encodes CASSLDVDAADSGNTIYF. The full variable domain, rest sourced from reference TRBV11-2 and TRBJ1-3, is EAGVAQSPRYKIIEKRQSVAFWCNPISGHATLYWYQQILGQGPKLLIQFQNNGVVDDSQLPKDRFSAERLKGVDSTLKIQPAKLEDSAVYLCASSLDVDAADSGNTIYFGEGSWLTVV.

This clonotype showed up just a few times. The rearrangement links TRBV2 to TRBJ1-5; D gene unclear. V lost 4 bases, J lost 6 bases, and 7 bases lay in between. Germline V gene data show CDR1 as SNHLY and CDR2 as FYNNEI. The CDR3 consists of 12 residues. CDR3 nucleotide sequence: TGTGCCAGCAGTGGAAAGGGTCAGCCCCAGCATTTT. Translated, it gives CASSGKGQPQHF.

Only a few counts were recorded for this clonotype. The chain carries TRBV5-1 and TRBJ1-1; TRBD1 agrees at 9 bases. The CDR3 loop spans 13 amino acids. J was trimmed by 3 bases and V by 5 bases; bases with no gene match: 2. CDR1 is SGHRS and CDR2 is YFSETQ in the germline V gene. The CDR3 sequence is CASRWTGDTEAFF. The DNA of the CDR3 is TGCGCCAGCAGGTGGACAGGGGACACTGAAGCTTTCTTT.

This clonotype was recorded at least ten times. The chain carries TRBV12-3 or TRBV12-4 and TRBJ1-1, with D maybe TRBD1 (6 bases). The V end was cut by 3 bases, the J end by 0 bases, with 29 bases between. The length of the CDR3 is 21 residues. The CDR3 spells CASSLKWSGPRGSVMNTEAFF. CDR3 bases: TGTGCCAGCAGTTTGAAGTGGTCGGGACCCAGGGGATCCGTAATGAACACTGAAGCTTTCTTT.

This clonotype was picked up a small number of times. The chain has TRBV7-9 and TRBJ1-2; 12 nucleotides align to TRBD1. The CDR3 runs 15 residues. J gave up 3 bases and V 5 bases, and 4 bases lay outside the gene matches. Per germline, CDR1 SEHNR and CDR2 FQNEAQ (reference sequence). The CDR3 reads CASSPGTGGDYGYTF. The CDR3 nucleotides are TGTGCCAGCAGCCCAGGGACAGGGGGCGACTATGGCTACACCTTC.

In this sample, this clonotype turned up many times. The chain couples TRBV29-1 to TRBJ2-6; the D is unclear. V gave up 7 bases and J gave up 0 bases, with 13 bases separating them. The CDR3 sequence is 15 residues long. Germline V gives CDR1 SQVTM, CDR2 ANQGSEA. The CDR3 bases are TGCAGCGCGGCAGAAGCTTACTCTGGGGCCAACGTCCTGACTTTC. The encoded protein is CSAAEAYSGANVLTF.

This clonotype was counted between two and nine times. The J gene is TRBJ1-3, the V gene TRBV13; 8 bases line up with TRBD1. This CDR3 has 15 residues. The V gene end was trimmed by 5 bases and the J gene end by 4 bases; junction bases not matched to a gene: 7. Germline assignment: CDR1 PRHDT and CDR2 FYEKMQ (reference sequence). In DNA, the CDR3 is TGTGCCAGCAGCAGTCGGACAGGGTCCGGAAACACCATATATTTT. This sequence encodes CASSSRTGSGNTIYF.

This clonotype came up many times. The J gene is TRBJ1-1, the V gene TRBV7-9, with 7 positions matching TRBD1. The CDR3 runs 14 residues. J was trimmed by 5 bases and V by 5 bases; bases with no gene match: 8. Germline CDR1 is SEHNR and CDR2 is FQNEAQ (reference sequence). CDR3 DNA: TGTGCCAGCAGCCGACAGGGATTGGAAACTGAAGCTTTCTTT. Residues: CASSRQGLETEAFF.

Only a few counts were recorded for this clonotype. The CDR3 region is CASSERGLAGQNEQFF. CDR3 DNA: TGTGCCAGCAGTGAACGCGGACTAGCGGGGCAAAATGAGCAGTTCTTC. V usage is TRBV6-1 and J usage is TRBJ2-1, with TRBD2 matching over 12 bases. Germline V gives CDR1 MNHNS, CDR2 SASEGT. The J segment lost 7 bases and the V segment lost 2 bases, leaving 6 bases of the junction unmatched. CDR3 length: 16 amino acids.

This clonotype was observed many times. The chain uses TRBV7-3 and TRBJ1-4; 9 bases fit TRBD1. Losses at the gene ends were 2 bases for V and 6 bases for J; bases not matched to a gene: 4. The CDR3 is 15 amino acids. CDR1 is SGHTA and CDR2 is FQGTGA in the germline V gene. CDR3 amino acids: CASSLLRTGDEKLFF. The CDR3 DNA reads as TGTGCCAGCAGCTTATTGAGGACAGGGGATGAAAAACTGTTTTTT.